This T cell receptor (beta chain) was obtained from a study of blood T cell repertoires in COVID-19. For the study at large: Samples came from the United States, Italy and Spain, spanning acute and convalescent COVID-19. From T cells, B-cell-depleted T cells, or PBMCs came the material, which was cDNA or gDNA.

The CDR3 loop spans 14 amino acids. The trim removed 5 bases at V and 4 bases at J, leaving 5 bases unmatched. Germline CDR1 reads SGHAT; CDR2 reads FQNNGV. In the authors' workflow: The assay estimated nucleated cells by amplifying reference gene primers. The repertoire was sequenced with immunoSEQ multiplex PCR; TCRdb's copy has only in-frame clones and lacks some. V and J calls and clone size are those listed in that table; D and trimming were worked out from the DNA. The data hold approximately 140,000 clones, with around 89% observed a single time. The source material was peripheral blood. The chain uses TRBV11-2 and TRBJ2-5; 9 bases fit TRBD1. The sequence was collected from a human donor in a cohort sampled during active COVID-19. CDR3 in amino acids: CASSGPGQGETQYF. In DNA, the CDR3 is TGTGCCAGCAGCGGGCCGGGACAGGGAGAGACCCAGTACTTC.